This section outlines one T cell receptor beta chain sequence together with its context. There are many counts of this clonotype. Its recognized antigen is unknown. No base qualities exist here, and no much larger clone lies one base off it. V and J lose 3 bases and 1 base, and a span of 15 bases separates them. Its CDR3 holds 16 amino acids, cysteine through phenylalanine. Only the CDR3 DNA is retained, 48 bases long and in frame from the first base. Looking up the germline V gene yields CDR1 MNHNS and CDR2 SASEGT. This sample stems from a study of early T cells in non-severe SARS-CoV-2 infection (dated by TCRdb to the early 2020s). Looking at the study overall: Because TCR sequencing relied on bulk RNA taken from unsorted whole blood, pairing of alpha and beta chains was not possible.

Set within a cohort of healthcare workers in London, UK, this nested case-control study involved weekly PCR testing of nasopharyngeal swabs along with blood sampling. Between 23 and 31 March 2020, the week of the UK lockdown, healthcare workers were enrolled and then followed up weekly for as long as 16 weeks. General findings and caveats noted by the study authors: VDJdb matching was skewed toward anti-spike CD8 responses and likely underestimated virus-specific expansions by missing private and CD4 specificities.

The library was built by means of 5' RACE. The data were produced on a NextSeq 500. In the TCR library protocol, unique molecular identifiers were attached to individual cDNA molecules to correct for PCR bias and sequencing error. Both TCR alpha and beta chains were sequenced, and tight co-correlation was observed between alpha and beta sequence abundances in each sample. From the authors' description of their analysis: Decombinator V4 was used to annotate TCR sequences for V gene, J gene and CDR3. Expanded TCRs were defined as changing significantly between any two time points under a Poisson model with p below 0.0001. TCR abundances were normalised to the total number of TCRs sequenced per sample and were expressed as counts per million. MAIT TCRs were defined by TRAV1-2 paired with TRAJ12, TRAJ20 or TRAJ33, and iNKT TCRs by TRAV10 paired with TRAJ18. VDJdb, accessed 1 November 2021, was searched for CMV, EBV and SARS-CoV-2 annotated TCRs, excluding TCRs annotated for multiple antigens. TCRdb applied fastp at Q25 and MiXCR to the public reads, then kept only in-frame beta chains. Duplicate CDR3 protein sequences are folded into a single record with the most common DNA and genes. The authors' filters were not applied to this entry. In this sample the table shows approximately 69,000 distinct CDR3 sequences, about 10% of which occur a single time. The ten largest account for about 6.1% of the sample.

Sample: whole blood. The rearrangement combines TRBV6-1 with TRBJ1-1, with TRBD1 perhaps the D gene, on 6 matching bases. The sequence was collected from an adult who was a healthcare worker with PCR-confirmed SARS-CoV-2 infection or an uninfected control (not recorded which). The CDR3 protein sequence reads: CASSEQKGRGNTEAFF. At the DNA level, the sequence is TGTGCCAGCAGTGAGCAAAAAGGCAGGGGGAACACTGAAGCTTTCTTT.